Reported below is one TCR beta chain. The antigen this receptor binds is unknown. Base qualities are not provided; no much larger clone lies one nucleotide away. The sample comes from a study of blood T cell repertoires in COVID-19 (dated by TCRdb to about 2020). General notes on the study: The collaborator samples originated in the United States, Italy and Spain and spanned the acute and convalescent phases of COVID-19. The samples were drawn from the first 160 participants of the ongoing ImmuneRACE study and from over 950 subjects provided by 6 global collaborators. The prospective study material was composed of cDNA or gDNA derived from T cells, B-cell-depleted T cells, or PBMCs. The dataset comprised deeply sampled blood TCRbeta repertoires from subjects exposed to, actively infected with, or recovered from COVID-19. A freely available public database, intended as a resource for researchers studying the immune response to SARS-CoV-2, is where the repertoires were released. Sample metadata almost always included a de-identified subject ID, COVID-19 status, age in years and sex. Where available, HLA class I and class II types were taken from metadata supplied by the sample provider and were not determined by assay-based typing.

TCRbeta CDR3 regions were amplified from genomic DNA by means of the immunoSEQ Assay, a bias-controlled multiplex PCR. On the authors' methods: The number of nucleated cells in each sample was estimated from the amplification of reference gene primers within the assay. To quantify the absolute abundance of each unique TCRbeta CDR3 rearrangement, sequence reads were collapsed and filtered. Productive Simpson clonality was computed per sample as the square root of Simpson's diversity index over productive rearrangements. TCRdb stores this immuneACCESS table with in-frame sequences only. Part of the clones is absent; in the studies checked, under half of the shortfall reflects unresolved V genes, and no reason is known for the rest. V and J calls and clone size are as listed in that table; D and trimming were resolved from the DNA. For this sample there are 90,000 to 130,000 clones; approximately 89% appear just once. The leading ten clones occupy approximately 4.7% of the sample.

The collaborating institutions used their own protocols to collect whole blood in K2EDTA tubes. For TCRbeta analysis, collaborators shipped samples in one of three forms: frozen whole blood, isolated PBMCs, or DNA extracted from either of those sample types. The CDR3 starts with the cysteine, ends with the phenylalanine, and has 16 residues. Of all the DNA, just the CDR3 is kept, 48 bases in frame from base 1. V sheds 2 bases and J sheds 1 base, leaving 12 bases between their ends. CDR1 and CDR2 are drawn from the germline V gene: MNHEY, SVGAGI. Here is what the overall study found, with its caveats: Clinical and demographic metadata were provided uncurated, with the amount varying by source and participant.

The sequence came from a man aged 40-50 years with acute or convalescent COVID-19. The sample was peripheral blood. The receptor chain draws on TRBV6-5 and TRBJ1-3, with the D gene too uncertain to name. CDR3 sequence: CASSYTDGMSGNTIYF. The DNA sequence is as follows: TGTGCCAGCAGTTACACAGACGGAATGTCTGGAAACACCATATATTTT.